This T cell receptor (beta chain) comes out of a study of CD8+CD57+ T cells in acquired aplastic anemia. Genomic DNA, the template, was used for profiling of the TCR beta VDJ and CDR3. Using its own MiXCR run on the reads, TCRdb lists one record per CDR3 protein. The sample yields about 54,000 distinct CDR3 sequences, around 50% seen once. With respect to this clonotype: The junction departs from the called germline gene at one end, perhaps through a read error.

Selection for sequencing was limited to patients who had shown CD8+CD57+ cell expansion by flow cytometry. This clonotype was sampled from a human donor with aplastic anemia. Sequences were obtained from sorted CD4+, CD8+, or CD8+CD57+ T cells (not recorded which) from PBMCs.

CDR3 residues: CASSTYQTTRYF. CDR3 bases: TGTGCCAGTAGTACCTATCAAACTACGCGGTATTTT. The V gene is TRBV19, the J gene TRBJ2-3; D gene uncertain. This CDR3 spans 12 amino acids. Germline loops: CDR1 LNHDA, CDR2 SQIVND (reference sequence).